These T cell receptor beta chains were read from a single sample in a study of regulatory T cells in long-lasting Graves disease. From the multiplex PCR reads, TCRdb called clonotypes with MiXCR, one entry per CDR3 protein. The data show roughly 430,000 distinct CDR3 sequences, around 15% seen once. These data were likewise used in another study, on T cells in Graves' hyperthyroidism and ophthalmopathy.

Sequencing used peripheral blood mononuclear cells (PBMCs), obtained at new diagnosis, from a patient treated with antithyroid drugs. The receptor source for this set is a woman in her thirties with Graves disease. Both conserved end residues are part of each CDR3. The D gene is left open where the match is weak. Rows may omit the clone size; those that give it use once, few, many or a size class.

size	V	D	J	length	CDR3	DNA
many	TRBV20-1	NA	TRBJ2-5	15	CSARNQLRGKETQYF	TGCAGTGCTAGAAACCAGCTGCGAGGCAAAGAGACCCAGTACTTC
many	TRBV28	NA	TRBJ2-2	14	CASSPRTGTGELFF	TGTGCCAGCAGTCCCCGTACCGGCACCGGGGAGCTGTTTTTT
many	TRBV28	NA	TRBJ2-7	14	CASSLAGDADEEYF	TGTGCCAGCAGTTTAGCAGGAGATGCTGACGAGGAGTACTTC
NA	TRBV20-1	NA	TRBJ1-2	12	CSASSDFAGYTF	TGCAGTGCTAGTTCGGACTTCGCGGGCTACACCTTC
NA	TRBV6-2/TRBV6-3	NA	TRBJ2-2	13	CASSYYDAGELFF	TGTGCCAGCAGTTACTATGATGCGGGGGAGCTGTTTTTT
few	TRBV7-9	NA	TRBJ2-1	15	CASSFLPGAGDEQFF	TGTGCCAGCAGCTTTCTTCCGGGAGCAGGTGATGAGCAGTTCTTC
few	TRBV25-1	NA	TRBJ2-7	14	CASSRTGSFLEQYF	TGTGCCAGCAGTCGAACAGGGTCGTTTCTCGAGCAGTACTTC
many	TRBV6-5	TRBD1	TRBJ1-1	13	CASSYSRQGESFF	TGTGCCAGCAGTTACTCCCGACAGGGGGAGTCTTTCTTT
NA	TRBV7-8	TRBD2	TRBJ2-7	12	CASTFLAGAQYF	TGTGCCAGCACCTTCTTAGCGGGCGCGCAGTACTTC
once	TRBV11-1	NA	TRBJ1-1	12	CVSSLTGTEAFF	TGTGTCAGCAGCTTAACAGGCACTGAAGCTTTCTTT
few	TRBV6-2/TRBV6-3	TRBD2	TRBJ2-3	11	CASTSGTSKYF	TGTGCCAGCACCTCCGGGACTAGCAAGTATTTT
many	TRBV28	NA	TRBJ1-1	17	CASSTDGQSFLNTEAFF	TGTGCCAGCAGCACAGACGGACAAAGCTTCCTGAACACTGAAGCTTTCTTT
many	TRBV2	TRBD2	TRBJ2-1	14	CASCRLAVFNEQFF	TGTGCCAGCTGCCGACTAGCGGTCTTCAATGAGCAGTTCTTC
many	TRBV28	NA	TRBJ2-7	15	CASSFRTEGPYEQYF	TGTGCCAGCAGTTTTCGTACAGAGGGCCCTTACGAGCAGTACTTC
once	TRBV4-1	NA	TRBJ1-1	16	CASSQVRGGVNTEAFF	TGCGCCAGCAGCCAAGTCCGGGGGGGGGTGAACACTGAAGCTTTCTTT
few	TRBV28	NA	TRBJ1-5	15	CASTPRDRSNQPQHF	TGTGCCAGCACCCCGCGGGACCGCAGCAATCAGCCCCAGCATTTT
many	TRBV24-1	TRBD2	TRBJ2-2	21	CATSDLPGGSPTRTGAGELFF	TGTGCCACCAGTGATTTGCCGGGAGGGAGTCCCACTCGTACCGGGGCCGGGGAGCTGTTTTTT
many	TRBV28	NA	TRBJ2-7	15	CASSLLTGPPGEQYF	TGTGCCAGCAGTTTATTGACAGGACCTCCGGGGGAGCAGTACTTC
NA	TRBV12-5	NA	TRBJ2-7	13	CASGLGGRDEQYF	TGTGCTAGTGGTTTGGGGGGAAGGGACGAGCAGTACTTC
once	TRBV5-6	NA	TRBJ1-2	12	CASSGWADGYTF	TGTGCCAGCAGCGGCTGGGCCGACGGCTACACCTTC
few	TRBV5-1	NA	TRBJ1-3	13	CASSYPYGNTIYF	TGTGCCAGCAGCTATCCGTATGGAAACACCATATATTTT